The 25 T cell receptor beta chains below all came from one sample that was sequenced in a study of blood T cells in healthy people across ages. With a J-beta primer mix and a sample-barcoded 5' primer, a second PCR ran 7 to 11 cycles. TCRdb re-analysed the 5' RACE reads in MiXCR, keeping a single row per CDR3 protein. This table holds about 1.4 million distinct CDR3 sequences, 45% to 70% found once. Material: blood. The receptors were gathered from a man aged 18 to 29 in good health.

This clonotype was seen only once. The chain couples TRBV6-2 or TRBV6-3 to TRBJ1-1; D is possibly TRBD1 (6 bases). Germline V lookup: CDR1 MNHEY, CDR2 SVGEGT. The V gene lost 5 bases and the J gene lost 3 bases, with 16 bases spanning the gap. The CDR3 has 15 residues. As DNA, the CDR3 is TGTGCCAGCAGTAGCCCACTACAGGGCTACACTGAAGCTTTCTTT. Residues: CASSSPLQGYTEAFF.

The CDR3 protein is CASSLQLQREGSYNEQFF. In DNA form, the CDR3 reads TGTGCCAGCAGTTTACAACTTCAGCGGGAGGGATCCTACAATGAGCAGTTCTTC. The genes are TRBV28 and TRBJ2-1, with TRBD2 matching over 10 bases. This CDR3 spans 18 amino acids. Germline values: CDR1 MDHEN, CDR2 SYDVKM. Unmatched junction bases numbered 8, after V lost 2 bases and J lost 1 base.

In its sample, this clonotype was seen a few times. The chain is built from TRBV4-2 and TRBJ1-1, with D maybe TRBD1 (5 bases). CDR1 LGHNA and CDR2 YNFKEQ come from the germline V gene. The V end was cut by 2 bases, the J end by 1 base, with 11 bases between. The CDR3 runs 15 residues. The CDR3 DNA reads as TGTGCCAGCAGCCAACGGGACTCCAAGAACACTGAAGCTTTCTTT. It specifies CASSQRDSKNTEAFF.

Only a few counts were recorded for this clonotype. The gene calls are TRBV7-9 and TRBJ2-7, with 9 bases matching TRBD1. In germline, CDR1 is SEHNR, CDR2 FQNEAQ (reference sequence). The length of the CDR3 is 15 residues. The trim removed 5 bases at V and 4 bases at J, leaving 9 bases unmatched. This CDR3 is CASSPPGQGYYEQYF. As DNA, the CDR3 is TGTGCCAGCAGCCCCCCGGGACAGGGTTATTACGAGCAGTACTTC.

V is TRBV20-1 and J is TRBJ2-7; the match to TRBD1 covers 9 bases. The germline V gene encodes CDR1 DFQATT and CDR2 SNEGSKA (reference sequence). The ends lost 6 bases at V and 2 bases at J; junction bases unmatched: 11. The CDR3 loop spans 15 amino acids. The DNA of the CDR3 is TGCAGTGCGCACCACCGGGACAGGGCTCCCTACGAGCAGTACTTC. It yields the protein CSAHHRDRAPYEQYF.

This clonotype was seen only a few times. The chain is built from TRBV20-1 and TRBJ2-7, with 7 bases that match TRBD1. Trimming removed 0 bases from V and 2 bases from J; junction bases left unmatched: 7. The germline V gene has CDR1 DFQATT and CDR2 SNEGSKA (reference sequence). The CDR3 is 15 residues long. The DNA for the CDR3 is TGCAGTGCTAGAGATCCACGACAGGGACCCTACGAGCAGTACTTC. Amino acid sequence: CSARDPRQGPYEQYF.

CDR3 nucleotides: TGTGCCAGCAGCCCAGCGGAGGCAGATACGCAGTATTTT. Amino acids: CASSPAEADTQYF. J is TRBJ2-3 and V is TRBV7-9; D may be TRBD2 (5 bases). Trimming shortened V by 5 bases and J by 4 bases, and 10 bases separated the two germline ends. Germline CDR1 reads SEHNR; CDR2 reads FQNEAQ (reference sequence). The CDR3 sequence is 13 residues long.

The chain carries TRBV27 and TRBJ1-1, with TRBD1 as a possible D gene (5 bases). CDR3 size: 15 residues. The V end lost 3 bases, the J end lost 3 bases, and 14 bases lay between the germline ends. Per germline, CDR1 MNHEY and CDR2 SMNVEV (reference sequence). This CDR3 is CASSFTVVRDTEAFF. For the CDR3, the DNA is TGTGCCAGCAGTTTTACGGTCGTCAGGGACACTGAAGCTTTCTTT.

This sequence joins TRBV15 and TRBJ2-1; D not certain. The V end was cut by 5 bases, the J end by 7 bases, with 15 bases between. This CDR3 contains 14 residues. Germline V gives CDR1 LNHNV, CDR2 YYDKDF (reference sequence). For the CDR3, the DNA is TGTGCCACCAGCCCACCGGTGTCCTGGAATGAGCAGTTCTTC. It is translated as CATSPPVSWNEQFF.

The chain combines TRBV20-1 with TRBJ1-2, with D unresolved. Trimming cost V 0 bases and J 11 bases, with 19 bases left between them. Germline V gene lookup returns CDR1 DFQATT and CDR2 SNEGSKA (reference sequence). CDR3 size: 14 residues. The DNA for the CDR3 is TGCAGTGCTAGAGATACGAGTAGGGCAGGAGAGTACACCTTC. Residues: CSARDTSRAGEYTF.

The chain carries TRBV7-9 and TRBJ1-2; D gene uncertain. Per the germline V gene, CDR1 is SEHNR and CDR2 is FQNEAQ (reference sequence). The CDR3 has 13 amino acids. V was cut by 7 bases and J by 5 bases, with 14 bases left in between. CDR3 coding DNA: TGTGCCAGCACCCCGGGAGGGATTTATGGCTACACCTTC. This translates into CASTPGGIYGYTF.

The genes are TRBV27 and TRBJ2-2; perhaps TRBD1 as D (6 bases). The germline V gene has CDR1 MNHEY and CDR2 SMNVEV (reference sequence). V shed 0 bases and J shed 6 bases, with 17 bases lying between them. The CDR3 has 17 residues. CDR3 protein: CASSLSQEQGGAGELFF. CDR3 nucleotide sequence: TGTGCCAGCAGTTTATCGCAGGAACAGGGTGGCGCCGGGGAGCTGTTTTTT.

V usage is TRBV29-1 and J usage is TRBJ1-2; D gene uncertain. With 3 bases removed from V and 4 bases from J, the gap between germline ends came to 15 bases. Germline-derived CDR1 and CDR2 are SQVTM and ANQGSEA. This CDR3 region has 14 residues. The chain's CDR3 is CSVDSVRAPYGYTF. The CDR3 region has the DNA TGCAGCGTTGATTCCGTGCGGGCCCCCTATGGCTACACCTTC. The full variable domain, rest sourced from reference TRBV29-1 and TRBJ1-2, is SAVISQKPSRDICQRGTSLTIQCQVDSQVTMMFWYRQQPGQSLTLIATANQGSEATYESGFVIDKFPISRPNLTFSTLTVSNMSPEDSSIYLCSVDSVRAPYGYTFGSGTRLTVV.

The V gene is TRBV5-6, the J gene TRBJ2-1; D unresolved. The CDR3 covers 11 residues. Per germline, CDR1 SGHDT and CDR2 YYEEEE. Trimming left V 2 bases short and J 9 bases short, with 6 bases between. The CDR3 reads CASSFFSEQFF. For the CDR3, the DNA is TGTGCCAGCAGCTTTTTCAGTGAGCAGTTCTTC.

This clonotype has more than one count but fewer than ten. Here the CDR3 reads CASSFDSLSYGYTF. The CDR3 nucleotides read TGTGCCAGCAGCTTCGACAGTCTCTCCTATGGCTACACCTTC. The chain has TRBV7-2 and TRBJ1-2; D may be TRBD1 (5 bases). V lost 3 bases, J lost 4 bases, and 12 bases lay in between. The length of the CDR3 is 14 residues. From germline, CDR1 is SGHTA and CDR2 FQGNSA. Using reference TRBV7-2 and TRBJ1-2 for the parts outside the CDR3, the full variable domain is GAGVSQSPSNKVTEKGKDVELRCDPISGHTALYWYRQSLGQGLEFLIYFQGNSAPDKSGLPSDRFSAERTGGSVSTLTIQRTQQEDSAVYLCASSFDSLSYGYTFGSGTRLTVV.

V usage is TRBV12-3 or TRBV12-4 and J usage is TRBJ1-2, with 8 bases aligning to TRBD1. There are 14 residues in the CDR3. V lost 4 bases, J lost 4 bases, and 5 bases stayed unmatched. The CDR3 here is CASSSGQDIYGYTF. CDR3 coding DNA: TGTGCCAGCAGTTCGGGACAGGACATCTATGGCTACACCTTC.

The chain recombines TRBV10-1 with TRBJ2-5, with D perhaps TRBD2 (5 bases). V lost 3 bases and J 5 bases, leaving 13 bases between the germline ends. Germline V lookup: CDR1 WNHNN, CDR2 SYGVQD (reference sequence). The CDR3 extends over 14 amino acids. The CDR3 sequence: CASSDKGVWETQYF. The CDR3 nucleotides read TGCGCCAGCAGTGACAAGGGAGTATGGGAGACCCAGTACTTC.

This chain joins TRBV7-9 and TRBJ2-1; possible D gene TRBD2, 6 bases. This CDR3 contains 16 residues. V gave up 3 bases and J gave up 3 bases, with 15 bases separating them. Per germline, CDR1 SEHNR and CDR2 FQNEAQ (reference sequence). The CDR3 DNA is TGTGCCAGCAGCTTGGCTGTCGCGGGGAACTACAATGAGCAGTTCTTC. This sequence encodes CASSLAVAGNYNEQFF.

The chain uses TRBV24-1 and TRBJ1-1; D not certain. The germline V gene has CDR1 KGHDR and CDR2 SFDVKD. The CDR3 sequence is 12 residues long. Trimming left V 7 bases short and J 3 bases short, with 8 bases between. The CDR3 region is CATRGWDTEAFF. The CDR3 bases are TGTGCCACCAGGGGCTGGGACACTGAAGCTTTCTTT.

This clonotype was found a few times. This chain connects TRBV7-9 to TRBJ2-1; 7 nucleotides line up with TRBD2. The CDR3 covers 16 residues. Germline values: CDR1 SEHNR, CDR2 FQNEAQ (reference sequence). The J segment lost 3 bases and the V segment lost 2 bases, leaving 7 bases of the junction unmatched. This CDR3 reads CASSLSGTTFYNEQFF. The CDR3 DNA follows: TGTGCCAGCAGCTTATCCGGGACTACCTTCTACAATGAGCAGTTCTTC.

V and J are TRBV5-1 and TRBJ2-7, with a weak D call TRBD2 (7 bases). CDR1 is SGHRS and CDR2 is YFSETQ in the germline V gene. This CDR3 is built from 16 residues. Trimming took off 4 bases at V and 3 bases at J, with 20 bases between the two ends. The CDR3 loop reads CASSGLRGAVRYEQYF. As DNA, the CDR3 is TGCGCCAGCAGCGGTTTACGGGGGGCCGTTCGCTACGAGCAGTACTTC.

The table lists this clonotype with a few counts. V usage is TRBV13 and J usage is TRBJ2-4; tentative D call: TRBD2 (5 bases). The J call is doubtful: the DNA matches TRBJ2-7 better. The length of the CDR3 is 13 residues. Germline values: CDR1 PRHDT, CDR2 FYEKMQ (reference sequence). The CDR3 loop reads CASSMGRDYEQYF. As DNA, the CDR3 is TGTGCCAGCAGCATGGGCCGGGACTACGAGCAGTACTTC.

The genes are TRBV29-1 and TRBJ1-1, with a possible D match to TRBD1 (6 bases). The CDR3 has 12 residues. Germline CDR1 reads SQVTM; CDR2 reads ANQGSEA. The V gene lost 7 bases and the J gene lost 1 base, with 10 bases spanning the gap. The DNA for the CDR3 is TGCAGCGCCCTGGGACAGAACACTGAAGCTTTCTTT. Its translation: CSALGQNTEAFF.

The J gene is TRBJ1-2, the V gene TRBV28; TRBD1 might be the D (5 bases). CDR3 length: 12 amino acids. Trimming removed 7 bases at V and 4 bases at J, with 10 bases between. Germline V CDR1 and CDR2: MDHEN, SYDVKM. CDR3: CASISGFYGYTF. CDR3 DNA sequence: TGTGCCAGCATTTCAGGGTTCTATGGCTACACCTTC.

Only a few counts were recorded for this clonotype. The chain couples TRBV4-1 to TRBJ2-5, with no clear D. The CDR3 runs to 14 residues. Trimming removed 0 bases at V and 5 bases at J, with 10 bases between. Germline CDR1 and CDR2: MGHRA and YSYEKL. Here the CDR3 DNA reads TGCGCCAGCAGCCAAGATCCCCTTAGGGAGACCCAGTACTTC. Protein product: CASSQDPLRETQYF.